The 12 T cell receptor beta chains below all came from one sample that was sequenced in a study of T cell changes during pregnancy in multiple sclerosis. The method was immunoSEQ multiplex PCR; TCRdb's version includes in-frame clones alone and lacks a portion of them. The data show tens of thousands of clones, over 75% seen once. The material was CD8+ T cells from peripheral blood mononuclear cells, obtained before pregnancy. These receptors came from a female donor with multiple sclerosis, enrolled in a pregnancy study.

The CDR3 nucleotides read TGTGCCACCAGCAGACCCGACAGGGGGAGTGAAAAACTGTTTTTT. Amino acids: CATSRPDRGSEKLFF. V and J are TRBV15 and TRBJ1-4; 9 nucleotides match TRBD1. Germline V CDR1 and CDR2: LNHNV, YYDKDF (reference sequence). The CDR3 extends over 15 amino acids. V gave up 2 bases and J gave up 7 bases; unmatched junction bases: 5.

Regarding this clone: This CDR3 fails to terminate in the conserved phenylalanine or tryptophan, so it likely reflects a read error. The chain links TRBV30 to TRBJ1-4; D possibly corresponds to TRBD1 (5 bases). The germline V gene encodes CDR1 GTSNPN and CDR2 SVGIG (reference sequence). The CDR3 is made up of 12 amino acids. The V and J ends lost 8 bases and 12 bases respectively, with 19 bases between them. The CDR3 spells CAPGADGEELFS. In DNA form, the CDR3 reads TGTGCCCCCGGGGCGGACGGGGAGGAACTGTTTTCT.

This clone is a singleton in its sample. The chain has TRBV28 and TRBJ1-1; the D is unclear. V was cut by 6 bases and J by 0 bases, with 14 bases left in between. The germline gives CDR1 MDHEN, CDR2 SYDVKM. This CDR3 is built from 15 residues. The CDR3 DNA follows: TGTGCCAGCAGCCTTATAACAGTATTGAACACTGAAGCTTTCTTT. Translating gives CASSLITVLNTEAFF.

The CDR3 loop is CASSSGGERTEAFF. Written as DNA, the CDR3 is TGTGCCAGCAGTTCCGGCGGGGAGCGAACTGAAGCTTTCTTT. This rearrangement joins TRBV6-5 to TRBJ1-1, with D hard to call. Trimming removed 4 bases from V and 5 bases from J, with 14 bases in between. The CDR3 runs 14 residues. Germline V gives CDR1 MNHEY, CDR2 SVGAGI.

The chain recombines TRBV10-3 with TRBJ1-2, with a weak D call TRBD1 (5 bases). Trimming took 0 bases from V and 2 from J, leaving 7 bases between them. There are 14 residues in the CDR3. Germline loops: CDR1 ENHRY, CDR2 SYGVKD. The CDR3 region is CAISESGGNYGYTF. In nucleotides, the CDR3 is TGTGCCATCAGTGAGTCGGGGGGGAACTATGGCTACACCTTC.

The chain couples TRBV29-1 to TRBJ1-2; no firm D call. The V gene's germline CDR1 is SQVTM and CDR2 ANQGSEA. V was clipped by 0 bases and J by 7 bases, with 12 bases between them. The CDR3 runs to 13 residues. CDR3 sequence (DNA): TGCAGCGTTGAAGAGGAAGGAGGTCCTGGCTACACCTTC. Protein: CSVEEEGGPGYTF.

The genes are TRBV4-1 and TRBJ2-5; D is ambiguous. CDR3 length: 17 amino acids. V was clipped by 5 bases and J by 0 bases, with 19 bases between them. Germline CDR1 reads MGHRA; CDR2 reads YSYEKL. DNA for the CDR3: TGCGCCAGCAGCAAAAGTAGGCCAGAGAGGTACCAAGAGACCCAGTACTTC. Residues: CASSKSRPERYQETQYF.

The chain employs TRBV7-6 and TRBJ1-1, with D perhaps TRBD1 (5 bases). Trimming took 1 base from V and 1 from J, leaving 10 bases between them. The length of the CDR3 is 15 residues. Looked up from germline, CDR1 is SGHVS and CDR2 is FNYEAQ. The CDR3 DNA follows: TGTGCCAGCAGCTTAGGGCAGGGTGGGAACACTGAAGCTTTCTTT. Its protein is CASSLGQGGNTEAFF.

V is TRBV27 and J is TRBJ2-1; D uncertain. The CDR3 is 13 amino acids. Per germline, CDR1 MNHEY and CDR2 SMNVEV (reference sequence). Trimming took off 3 bases at V and 6 bases at J, with 9 bases between the two ends. CDR3 sequence: CASSFTETNEQFF. Here the CDR3 DNA reads TGTGCCAGCAGTTTTACGGAGACCAATGAGCAGTTCTTC.

The J gene is TRBJ1-1, the V gene TRBV19; D unclear. Looked up from germline, CDR1 is LNHDA and CDR2 is SQIVND (reference sequence). Trimming shortened V by 6 bases and J by 0 bases, and 11 bases separated the two germline ends. The CDR3 extends over 14 amino acids. In DNA, the CDR3 is TGTGCCAGTAGCCCGACGGGGATGAACACTGAAGCTTTCTTT. It translates to CASSPTGMNTEAFF.

This chain links TRBV5-5 with TRBJ1-1; D gene uncertain. Germline CDR1 is SGHKS and CDR2 is YYEKEE (reference sequence). The CDR3 runs to 13 residues. V gave up 2 bases and J gave up 6 bases, with 11 bases separating them. The CDR3 loop is CASSLVGAAEAFF. CDR3 in DNA: TGTGCCAGCAGCTTAGTGGGAGCGGCTGAAGCTTTCTTT.

J is TRBJ1-1 and V is TRBV27; D is perhaps TRBD1 (6 bases). Germline-derived CDR1 and CDR2 are MNHEY and SMNVEV (reference sequence). The V end was cut by 6 bases, the J end by 4 bases, with 18 bases between. The CDR3 totals 15 residues. CDR3 sequence reads: CASSPIGGVPTEAFF. CDR3 nucleotide sequence: TGTGCCAGCAGCCCGATAGGGGGGGTTCCCACTGAAGCTTTCTTT.